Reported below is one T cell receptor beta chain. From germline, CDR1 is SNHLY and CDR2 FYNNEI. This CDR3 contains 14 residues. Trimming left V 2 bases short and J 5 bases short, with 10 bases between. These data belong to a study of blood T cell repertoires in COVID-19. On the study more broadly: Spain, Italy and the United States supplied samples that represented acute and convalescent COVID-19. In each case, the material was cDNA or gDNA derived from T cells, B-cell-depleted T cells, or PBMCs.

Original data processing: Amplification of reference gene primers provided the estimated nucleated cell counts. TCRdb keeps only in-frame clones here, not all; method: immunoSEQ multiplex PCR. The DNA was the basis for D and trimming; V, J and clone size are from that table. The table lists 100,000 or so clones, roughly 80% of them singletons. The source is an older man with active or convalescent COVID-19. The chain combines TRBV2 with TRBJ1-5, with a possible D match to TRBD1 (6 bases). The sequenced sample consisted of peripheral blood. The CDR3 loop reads CASSERAGDQPQHF. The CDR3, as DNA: TGTGCCAGCAGTGAAAGGGCAGGGGATCAGCCCCAGCATTTT.